This entry features one T cell receptor (beta chain) sequence. This specimen comes from a study of blood T cell repertoires in COVID-19. Study in general: PBMCs, B-cell-depleted T cells, or T cells provided the cDNA or gDNA that made up the material.

This CDR3 has 15 amino acids. From germline, CDR1 is SGHVS and CDR2 FQNEAQ. With V trimmed by 1 base and J by 5 bases, 3 bases remained unmatched. Cohort placement rested on clinical history that participants reported themselves. What the recovered Cohort 3 donors had was two negative PCRs, clearance, or symptom resolution. Original handling: Amplifying reference gene primers gave estimates of nucleated cell counts. Some clones are missing from TCRdb's copy, which holds only in-frame ones; the method was immunoSEQ multiplex PCR. That table gives V, J and clone size, and the DNA gave D and trimming. Here the sample spans some 240,000 clones, about 86% being singletons.

Sequences were obtained from PBMCs or T cells enriched from blood (not recorded which). V is TRBV7-8 and J is TRBJ2-7; TRBD1 aligns across 12 bases. This clonotype was obtained from a man in his fifties or sixties who had recovered from COVID-19. Here the CDR3 reads CASSLVGTGGHEQYF. As DNA, the CDR3 is TGTGCCAGCAGCTTAGTGGGGACAGGGGGCCACGAGCAGTACTTC. Supplemented by reference TRBV7-8 and TRBJ2-7, the full variable domain reads GAGVSQSPRYKVAKRGQDVALRCDPISGHVSLFWYQQALGQGPEFLTYFQNEAQLDKSGLPSDRFFAERPEGSVSTLKIQRTQQEDSAVYLCASSLVGTGGHEQYFGPGTRLTVT.